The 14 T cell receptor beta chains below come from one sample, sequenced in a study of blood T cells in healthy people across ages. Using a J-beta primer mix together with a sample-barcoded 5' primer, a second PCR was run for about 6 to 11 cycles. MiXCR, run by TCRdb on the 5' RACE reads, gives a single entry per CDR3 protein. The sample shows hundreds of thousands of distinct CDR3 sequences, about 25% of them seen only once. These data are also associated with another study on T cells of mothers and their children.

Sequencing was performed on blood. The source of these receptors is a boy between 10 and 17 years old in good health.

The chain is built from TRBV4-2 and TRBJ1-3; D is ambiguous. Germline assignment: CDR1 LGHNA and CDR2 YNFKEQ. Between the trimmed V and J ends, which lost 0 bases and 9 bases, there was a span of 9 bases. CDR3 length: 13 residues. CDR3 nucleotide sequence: TGTGCCAGCAGCCAAGAATCCGATAGCACCATATATTTT. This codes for CASSQESDSTIYF.

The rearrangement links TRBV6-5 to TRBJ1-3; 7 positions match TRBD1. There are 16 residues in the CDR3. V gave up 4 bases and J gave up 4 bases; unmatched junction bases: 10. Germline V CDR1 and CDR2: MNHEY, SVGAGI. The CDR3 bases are TGTGCCAGCAGTTCGGACAGGCGGGAGCCCGGAAACACCATATATTTT. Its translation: CASSSDRREPGNTIYF.

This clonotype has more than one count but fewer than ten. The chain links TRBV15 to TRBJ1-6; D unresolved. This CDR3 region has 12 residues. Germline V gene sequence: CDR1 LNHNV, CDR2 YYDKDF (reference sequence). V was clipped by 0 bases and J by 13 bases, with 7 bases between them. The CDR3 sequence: CATSRDPEPLHF. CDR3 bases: TGTGCCACCAGCAGAGACCCGGAGCCCCTCCACTTT.

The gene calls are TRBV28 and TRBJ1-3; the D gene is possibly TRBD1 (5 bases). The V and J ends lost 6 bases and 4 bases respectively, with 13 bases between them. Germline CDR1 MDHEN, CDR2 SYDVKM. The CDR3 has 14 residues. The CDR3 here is CASSLRVFGNTIYF. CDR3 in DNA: TGTGCCAGCAGCCTCAGGGTTTTCGGAAACACCATATATTTT.

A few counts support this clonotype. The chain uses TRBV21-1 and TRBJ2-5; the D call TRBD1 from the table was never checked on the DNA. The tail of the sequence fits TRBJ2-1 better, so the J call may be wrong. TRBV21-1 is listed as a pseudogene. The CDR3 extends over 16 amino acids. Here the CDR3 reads CASSKEGGGAYIEQFF. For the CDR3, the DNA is TGTGCCAGCAGCAAAGAAGGAGGGGGCGCCTACATTGAGCAGTTCTTC.

Here the CDR3 DNA reads TGCAGCGTTGAGGGACAGACCCACGAGCAGTACTTC. Encoded protein: CSVEGQTHEQYF. The chain has TRBV29-1 and TRBJ2-5; 7 bases are shared with TRBD1. The end of the DNA fits TRBJ2-7 better, so the J call may be wrong. This CDR3 contains 12 residues. The germline gives CDR1 SQVTM, CDR2 ANQGSEA.

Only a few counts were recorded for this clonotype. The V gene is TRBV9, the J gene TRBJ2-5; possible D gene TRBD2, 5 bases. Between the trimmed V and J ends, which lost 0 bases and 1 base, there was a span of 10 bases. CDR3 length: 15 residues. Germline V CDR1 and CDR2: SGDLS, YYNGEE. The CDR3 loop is CASSVVAGFQETQYF. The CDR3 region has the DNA TGTGCCAGCAGCGTAGTGGCGGGTTTCCAAGAGACCCAGTACTTC. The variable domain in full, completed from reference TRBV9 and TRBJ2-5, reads DSGVTQTPKHLITATGQRVTLRCSPRSGDLSVYWYQQSLDQGLQFLIQYYNGEERAKGNILERFSAQQFPDLHSELNLSSLELGDSALYFCASSVVAGFQETQYFGPGTRLLVL.

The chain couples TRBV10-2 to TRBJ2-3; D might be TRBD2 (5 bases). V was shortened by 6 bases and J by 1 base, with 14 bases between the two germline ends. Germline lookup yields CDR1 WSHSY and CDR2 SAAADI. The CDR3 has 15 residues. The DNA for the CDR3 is TGCGCCAGCAGGATCATAGCGAGGGGCACAGATACGCAGTATTTT. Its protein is CASRIIARGTDTQYF.

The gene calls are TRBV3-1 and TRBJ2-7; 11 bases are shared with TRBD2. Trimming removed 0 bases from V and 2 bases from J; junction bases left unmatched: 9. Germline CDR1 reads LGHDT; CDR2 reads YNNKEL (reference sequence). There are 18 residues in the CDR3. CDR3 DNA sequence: TGTGCCAGCAGCCAAGATGGCGGACTAGCGGGTCCAGCCTACGAGCAGTACTTC. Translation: CASSQDGGLAGPAYEQYF.

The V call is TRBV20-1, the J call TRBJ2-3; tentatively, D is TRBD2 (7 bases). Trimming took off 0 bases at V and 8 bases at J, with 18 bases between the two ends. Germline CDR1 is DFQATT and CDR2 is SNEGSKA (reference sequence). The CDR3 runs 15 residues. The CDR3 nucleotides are TGCAGTGCTAGAGATCGAGGGGGGGCTGTTGGTACGCAGTATTTT. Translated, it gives CSARDRGGAVGTQYF.

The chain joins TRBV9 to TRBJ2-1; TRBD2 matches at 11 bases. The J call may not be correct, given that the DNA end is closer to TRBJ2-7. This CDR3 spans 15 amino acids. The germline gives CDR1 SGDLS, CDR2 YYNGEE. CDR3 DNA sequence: TGTGCCAGCAGCGTAAAGGGACTAGCGGATTACGAGCAGTACTTC. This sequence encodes CASSVKGLADYEQYF.

The CDR3 DNA reads as TGCAGCGTCGAGTCGTACAATGAGCAGTTCTTC. Residues: CSVESYNEQFF. The V call is TRBV29-1, the J call TRBJ2-1; D uncertain. V dropped 6 bases and J dropped 4 bases, with 7 bases sitting between them. Per the germline V gene, CDR1 is SQVTM and CDR2 is ANQGSEA. This CDR3 is built from 11 residues.

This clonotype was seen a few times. The CDR3 spells CASSSSGGEDYGYTF. The CDR3 region has the DNA TGCGCCAGCAGCTCGAGCGGGGGGGAAGACTATGGCTACACCTTC. The gene calls are TRBV5-1 and TRBJ1-2; D perhaps matches TRBD1 (5 bases). Trimming cost V 3 bases and J 3 bases, with 15 bases left between them. The CDR3 is 15 amino acids. Germline V lookup: CDR1 SGHRS, CDR2 YFSETQ. Variable domain in full (rest from reference TRBV5-1 and TRBJ1-2): KAGVTQTPRYLIKTRGQQVTLSCSPISGHRSVSWYQQTPGQGLQFLFEYFSETQRNKGNFPGRFSGRQFSNSRSEMNVSTLELGDSALYLCASSSSGGEDYGYTFGSGTRLTVV.

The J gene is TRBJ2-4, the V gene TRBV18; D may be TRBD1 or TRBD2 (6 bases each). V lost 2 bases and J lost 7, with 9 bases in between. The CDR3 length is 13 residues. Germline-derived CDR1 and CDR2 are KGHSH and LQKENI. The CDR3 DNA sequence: TGTGCCAGCTCACCAGGGGGGCCTAACATTCAGTACTTC. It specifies CASSPGGPNIQYF.